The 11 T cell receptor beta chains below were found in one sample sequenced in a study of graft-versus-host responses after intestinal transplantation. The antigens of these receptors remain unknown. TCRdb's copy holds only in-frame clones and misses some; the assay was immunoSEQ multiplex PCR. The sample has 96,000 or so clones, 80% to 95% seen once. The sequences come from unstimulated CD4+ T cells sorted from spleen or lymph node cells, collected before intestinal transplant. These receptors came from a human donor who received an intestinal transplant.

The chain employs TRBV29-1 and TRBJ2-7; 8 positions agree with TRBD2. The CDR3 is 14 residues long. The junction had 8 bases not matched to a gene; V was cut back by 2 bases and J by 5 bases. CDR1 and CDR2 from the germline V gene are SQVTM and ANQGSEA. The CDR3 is CSVECQRELNEQYF. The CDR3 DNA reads TGCAGCGTTGAATGCCAGCGGGAGCTCAACGAGCAGTACTTC.

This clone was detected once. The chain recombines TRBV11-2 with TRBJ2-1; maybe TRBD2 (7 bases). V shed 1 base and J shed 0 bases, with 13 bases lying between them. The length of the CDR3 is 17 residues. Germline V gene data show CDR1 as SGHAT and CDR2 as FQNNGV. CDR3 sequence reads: CASSLVAGGRSYNEQFF. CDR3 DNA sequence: TGTGCCAGCAGCTTAGTTGCCGGGGGGCGCTCCTACAATGAGCAGTTCTTC.

The DNA for the CDR3 is TGTGCCAGCAGCTGGGGTGGGGCGGGCACAGATACGCAGTATTTT. Translation gives CASSWGGAGTDTQYF. The V call is TRBV4-2, the J call TRBJ2-3; D perhaps matches TRBD1 (5 bases). This CDR3 is built from 15 residues. Per the germline V gene, CDR1 is LGHNA and CDR2 is YNFKEQ. Trimming pared 5 bases from V and 1 base from J, leaving 13 bases between.

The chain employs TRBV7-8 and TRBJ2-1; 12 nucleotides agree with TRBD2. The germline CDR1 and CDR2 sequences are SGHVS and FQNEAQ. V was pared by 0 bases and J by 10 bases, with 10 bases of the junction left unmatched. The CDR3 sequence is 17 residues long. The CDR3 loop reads CASSLAQLAGGLGEQFF. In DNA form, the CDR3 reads TGTGCCAGCAGCTTAGCGCAGCTAGCGGGGGGGCTTGGAGAGCAGTTCTTC.

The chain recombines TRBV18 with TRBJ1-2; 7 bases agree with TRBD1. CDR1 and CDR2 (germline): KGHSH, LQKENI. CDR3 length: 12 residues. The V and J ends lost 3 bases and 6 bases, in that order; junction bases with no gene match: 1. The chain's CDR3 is CASSPRGDGYTF. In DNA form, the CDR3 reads TGTGCCAGCTCACCCAGGGGGGATGGCTACACCTTC.

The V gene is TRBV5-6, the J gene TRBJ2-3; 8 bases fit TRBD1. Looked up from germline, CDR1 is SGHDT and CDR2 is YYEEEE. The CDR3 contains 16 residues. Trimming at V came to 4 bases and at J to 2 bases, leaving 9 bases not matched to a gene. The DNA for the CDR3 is TGTGCCAGCAGCGGCTCGGCAGGGGGCTTCACAGATACGCAGTATTTT. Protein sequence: CASSGSAGGFTDTQYF. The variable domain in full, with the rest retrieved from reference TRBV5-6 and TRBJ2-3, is DAGVTQSPTHLIKTRGQQVTLRCSPKSGHDTVSWYQQALGQGPQFIFQYYEEEERQRGNFPDRFSGHQFPNYSSELNVNALLLGDSALYLCASSGSAGGFTDTQYFGPGTRLTVL.

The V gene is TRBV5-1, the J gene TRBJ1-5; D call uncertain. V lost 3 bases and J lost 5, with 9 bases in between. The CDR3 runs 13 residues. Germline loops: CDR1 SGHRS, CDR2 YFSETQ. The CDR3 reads CASSSLPDQPQHF. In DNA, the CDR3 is TGCGCCAGCAGCTCTCTTCCTGATCAGCCCCAGCATTTT.

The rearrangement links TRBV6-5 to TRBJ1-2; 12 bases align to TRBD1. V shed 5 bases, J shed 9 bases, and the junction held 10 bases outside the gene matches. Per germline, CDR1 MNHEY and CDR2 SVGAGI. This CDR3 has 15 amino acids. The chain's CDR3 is CASSRPGTGGDRYTF. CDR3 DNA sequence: TGTGCCAGCAGTCGACCGGGGACAGGGGGCGATCGCTACACCTTC.

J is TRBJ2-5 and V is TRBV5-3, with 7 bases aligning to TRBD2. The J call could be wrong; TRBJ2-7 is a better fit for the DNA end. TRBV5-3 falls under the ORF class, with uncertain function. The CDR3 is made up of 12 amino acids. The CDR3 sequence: CARSCGSYEQYF. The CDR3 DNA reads TGTGCCAGAAGCTGCGGGAGTTACGAGCAGTACTTC.

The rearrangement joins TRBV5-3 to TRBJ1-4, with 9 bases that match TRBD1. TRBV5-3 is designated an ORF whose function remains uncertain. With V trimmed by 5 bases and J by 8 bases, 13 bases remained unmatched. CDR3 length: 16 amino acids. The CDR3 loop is CARRKRGQGSLEKLFF. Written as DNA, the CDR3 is TGTGCCAGAAGGAAAAGGGGACAGGGCTCGCTAGAAAAACTGTTTTTT.

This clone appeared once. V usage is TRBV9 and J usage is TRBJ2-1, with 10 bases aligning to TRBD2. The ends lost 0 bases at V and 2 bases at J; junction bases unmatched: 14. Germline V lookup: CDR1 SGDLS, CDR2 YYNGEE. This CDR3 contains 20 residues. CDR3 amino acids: CASSVDGSGRALGTYNEQFF. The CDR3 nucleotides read TGTGCCAGCAGCGTAGATGGGAGCGGGAGGGCCCTCGGAACCTACAATGAGCAGTTCTTC.